The sequence of this TCR beta chain was determined in a study of cytomegalovirus exposure and HLA in healthy donors. The V gene's germline CDR1 is LNHDA and CDR2 SQIVND (reference sequence). The CDR3 covers 14 residues. V dropped 10 bases and J dropped 0 bases, with 14 bases sitting between them. Amplification used 60 Vbeta primers and 13 Jbeta primers. TCRdb's table, derived via immunoSEQ multiplex PCR, lists solely in-frame clones and lacks some. The sample lists under 200,000 clones, 84% seen once, with around 2.5% in the top ten. This receptor was identified in a woman aged 45-65 years in good health and CMV-seropositive. Specimen: PBMCs. The chain carries TRBV19 and TRBJ2-3; TRBD2 is a possible D gene (6 bases). CDR3 region: CAKKEGSSTDTQYF. Here the CDR3 DNA reads TGTGCCAAAAAGGAGGGATCTAGCACAGATACGCAGTATTTT.